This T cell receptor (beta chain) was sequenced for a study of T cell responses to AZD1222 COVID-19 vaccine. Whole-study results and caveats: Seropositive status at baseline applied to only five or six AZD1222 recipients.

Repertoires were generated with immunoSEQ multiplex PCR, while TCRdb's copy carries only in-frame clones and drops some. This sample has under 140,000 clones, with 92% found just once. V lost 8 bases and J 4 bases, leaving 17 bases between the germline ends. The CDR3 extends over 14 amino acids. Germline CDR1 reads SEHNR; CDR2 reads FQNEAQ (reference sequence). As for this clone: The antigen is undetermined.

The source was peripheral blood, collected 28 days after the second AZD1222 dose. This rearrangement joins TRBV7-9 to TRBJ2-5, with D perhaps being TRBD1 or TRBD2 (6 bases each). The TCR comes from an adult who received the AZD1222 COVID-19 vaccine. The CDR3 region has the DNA TGTGCCAGCCTCAAGTCCGGGGGCCGAGAGACCCAGTACTTC. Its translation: CASLKSGGRETQYF. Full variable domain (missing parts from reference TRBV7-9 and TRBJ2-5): DTGVSQNPRHKITKRGQNVTFRCDPISEHNRLYWYRQTLGQGPEFLTYFQNEAQLEKSRLLSDRFSAERPKGSFSTLEIQRTEQGDSAMYLCASLKSGGRETQYFGPGTRLLVL.